Listed here is a single T cell receptor (beta chain). Its antigen is still unknown. PCR was performed using 60 Vbeta and 13 Jbeta primers. The data were produced by immunoSEQ multiplex PCR, yet TCRdb's version contains in-frame clones alone and is incomplete. The profile shows about 130,000 clones, about 74% of them singletons. The CDR3 covers 12 residues. Per the germline V gene, CDR1 is MDHEN and CDR2 is SYDVKM. Trimming stripped 3 bases from V and 2 bases from J, with 4 bases between. This record comes from a study of cytomegalovirus exposure and HLA in healthy donors. Overall study findings and caveats: Exclusion applied to some V segments, including TRBV6-2 and TRBV6-3, as they were indistinguishable. The later analysis indicated that the majority of CMV-associated TCR beta chains appeared HLA-restricted. Accurate prediction of most subjects' HLA-A and HLA-B alleles from TCR beta sequences was reported. The authors confirmed in vitro that a few CMV-associated chains were specific for CMV antigens.

This sequence originates from a man aged 35 to 55 in good health and CMV-seropositive. The rearrangement uses TRBV28 and TRBJ1-2, with D hard to call. Material for sequencing was PBMCs. In DNA, the CDR3 is TGTGCCAGCAGTTTTCAGAACTATGGCTACACCTTC. This translates into CASSFQNYGYTF.